The clone carrying this T cell receptor beta chain turned up a few times. The antigen remains unidentified. Generated by immunoSEQ multiplex PCR, the TCRdb table keeps only in-frame clones and is missing some. This table has about 71,000 clones, around 80% appearing once. This sample was included in a study of T cell clones after liver transplantation. Study conclusions and caveats: A larger donor-reactive than third-party decline suggested partial antigen-specific deletion.

This CDR3 spans 17 amino acids. V shed 4 bases, J shed 1 base, and the junction held 9 bases outside the gene matches. CDR1 and CDR2 (germline): MDHEN, SYDVKM. The rearrangement links TRBV28 to TRBJ1-4, with 7 positions matching TRBD1. The clonotype comes from a human patient who received a liver transplant. The graft donor may be the source of some T cells. Sequencing used CD4+ T cells from blood, obtained 12 months after liver transplant. The chain's CDR3 is CASSSRGRGGTNEKLFF. Written as DNA, the CDR3 is TGTGCCAGCAGTTCAAGGGGGCGAGGAGGAACTAATGAAAAACTGTTTTTT.